This T cell receptor beta chain was captured in a study of blood T cell repertoires in COVID-19. Looked up from germline, CDR1 is MDHEN and CDR2 is SYDVKM. This CDR3 spans 13 amino acids. J lost 4 bases, V lost 10 bases, and 10 bases had no gene match. Only one count was recorded for this clone. TCRdb's copy holds only in-frame clones and misses some; the assay was immunoSEQ multiplex PCR. The table has around 85,000 clones, about 82% seen once; the top ten hold 8%. This clonotype was sampled from a man aged 45 to 65 with active COVID-19. The V call is TRBV28, the J call TRBJ2-7; 7 bases agree with TRBD1. Material for sequencing was peripheral blood. The CDR3 DNA follows: TGTGCCACCGAGGGGGCTCCTGCTTACGAGCAGTACTTC. The encoded protein is CATEGAPAYEQYF.